Reported below is one T cell receptor beta chain. J was trimmed by 7 bases and V by 0 bases; bases with no gene match: 5. The CDR3 has 15 residues. The germline CDR1 and CDR2 sequences are SGHRS and YFSETQ. These data come from a study of cytomegalovirus exposure and HLA in healthy donors. Researchers ran the PCR with 60 Vbeta and 13 Jbeta primers. Original processing methods: About 88 million unique TCR beta chains, roughly 11 million of them shared, were counted by a later analysis. Repertoires were generated with immunoSEQ multiplex PCR, while TCRdb's copy carries only in-frame clones and drops some. The V and J calls and the clone size are those of that table, but D and trimming were determined from the DNA. This sample has more than 150,000 clones, with 75% to 90% found just once.

The V and J genes are TRBV5-1 and TRBJ2-1; 9 bases fit TRBD2. The TCR originated in a woman aged 18-29 years in good health and CMV-seronegative. The sequenced sample consisted of PBMCs. CDR3 loop: CASSLGAGGYNEQFF. The CDR3 region has the DNA TGCGCCAGCAGCTTGGGTGCGGGGGGGTATAATGAGCAGTTCTTC.